Following are 12 T cell receptor beta chains from one sample sequenced in a study of control samples from healthy donors and cancer patients. The assay was immunoSEQ multiplex PCR, and TCRdb's table has in-frame clones only and misses some. The table includes tens of thousands of clones, about 88% detected once. Sequences were obtained from blood. These TCRs come from a woman in her 70s in good health.

The V call is TRBV2, the J call TRBJ1-5; TRBD1 might be the D (5 bases). V was pared by 4 bases and J by 6 bases, with 10 bases between. This CDR3 region has 13 residues. CDR1 and CDR2 (germline): SNHLY, FYNNEI. CDR3 residues: CASSALGGQPQHF. The CDR3 DNA is TGTGCCAGCAGTGCCCTGGGGGGTCAGCCCCAGCATTTT.

This chain uses TRBV2 with TRBJ1-5, with D unclear. The germline V gene encodes CDR1 SNHLY and CDR2 FYNNEI. Deletions cut 7 bases from V and 4 bases from J, with 11 bases between. This CDR3 is built from 13 residues. The CDR3 DNA follows: TGTGCCAGCAACACGGGTCCGAATCAGCCCCAGCATTTT. This sequence encodes CASNTGPNQPQHF.

The chain couples TRBV6-6 to TRBJ1-1; TRBD1 aligns across 7 bases. The CDR3 totals 14 residues. The germline V gene has CDR1 MNHNY and CDR2 SVGAGI (reference sequence). Unmatched junction bases numbered 3, after V lost 0 bases and J lost 5 bases. Written as DNA, the CDR3 is TGTGCCAGCAGTTACTCCGAGACAGGGACTGAAGCTTTCTTT. This translates into CASSYSETGTEAFF.

In DNA, the CDR3 is TGTGCCAGCAGTCCTCGGACGGTGCAGTACTTC. It codes for CASSPRTVQYF. The chain combines TRBV12-3 or TRBV12-4 with TRBJ2-7; D uncertain. CDR3 length: 11 amino acids. Trimming shortened V by 5 bases and J by 9 bases, and 11 bases separated the two germline ends.

This chain connects TRBV19 to TRBJ1-6; D unresolved. Germline CDR1 LNHDA, CDR2 SQIVND (reference sequence). This CDR3 has 12 residues. Trimming took 6 bases from V and 7 from J, leaving 7 bases between them. CDR3 bases: TGTGCCAGTAGCTCGGTAAATTCACCCCTCCACTTT. This encodes CASSSVNSPLHF.

V is TRBV6-4 and J is TRBJ2-3; 9 positions agree with TRBD1. This CDR3 is built from 13 residues. Unmatched junction bases numbered 0, after V lost 4 bases and J lost 4 bases. CDR1 is MRHNA and CDR2 is SNTAGT in the germline V gene. CDR3 DNA sequence: TGTGCCAGCAGTGGACAGGGGGCAGATACGCAGTATTTT. Translated: CASSGQGADTQYF.

The genes are TRBV5-1 and TRBJ2-7, with D possibly being TRBD2 (6 bases). The CDR3 has 17 amino acids. Trimming removed 4 bases at V and 0 bases at J, with 20 bases between. Germline CDR1 and CDR2: SGHRS and YFSETQ. The CDR3 spells CASSEHLSGYSSYEQYF. In nucleotides, the CDR3 is TGCGCCAGCAGCGAACACCTTAGCGGATATAGCTCCTACGAGCAGTACTTC.

DNA of the CDR3: TGTGCCAGCAGTGGGGTGGGCCTCGGGTACGAGCAGTACTTC. Its translation: CASSGVGLGYEQYF. The chain recombines TRBV2 with TRBJ2-7; unclear D gene. Germline V gene data show CDR1 as SNHLY and CDR2 as FYNNEI. V shed 4 bases and J shed 4 bases, with 14 bases lying between them. This CDR3 has 14 residues.

This chain connects TRBV13 to TRBJ1-1, with no clear D. Germline V gene sequence: CDR1 PRHDT, CDR2 FYEKMQ (reference sequence). Deletions cut 5 bases from V and 5 bases from J, with 12 bases between. CDR3 size: 13 residues. CDR3 sequence reads: CASSPSTGTEAFF. CDR3 bases: TGTGCCAGCAGCCCTTCAACTGGGACTGAAGCTTTCTTT.

This clone was seen just once. The CDR3 reads CASSGDAENTGELFF. DNA of the CDR3: TGTGCCAGCAGCGGGGACGCCGAGAACACCGGGGAGCTGTTTTTT. The chain employs TRBV2 and TRBJ2-2; D tentatively fits TRBD1 or TRBD2 (5 bases each). Trimming took 6 bases from V and 1 from J, leaving 12 bases between them. This CDR3 is 15 amino acids long. Germline V CDR1 and CDR2: SNHLY, FYNNEI.

The chain combines TRBV9 with TRBJ1-5; D is undetermined. Germline CDR1 is SGDLS and CDR2 is YYNGEE. This CDR3 contains 13 residues. Trimming removed 1 base at V and 5 bases at J, with 7 bases between. The CDR3 spells CASSVMGDQPQHF. The CDR3 region has the DNA TGTGCCAGCAGCGTAATGGGAGATCAGCCCCAGCATTTT.

J is TRBJ1-5 and V is TRBV19, with D perhaps TRBD1 (6 bases). This CDR3 spans 18 amino acids. Germline-derived CDR1 and CDR2 are LNHDA and SQIVND (reference sequence). V was clipped by 2 bases and J by 5 bases, with 22 bases between them. In DNA form, the CDR3 reads TGTGCCAGTAGTATACCGCCGGTCACAGGGAAGGGGTATCAGCCCCAGCATTTT. It translates to CASSIPPVTGKGYQPQHF. Supplemented by reference TRBV19 and TRBJ1-5, the full variable domain reads DGGITQSPKYLFRKEGQNVTLSCEQNLNHDAMYWYRQDPGQGLRLIYYSQIVNDFQKGDIAEGYSVSREKKESFPLTVTSAQKNPTAFYLCASSIPPVTGKGYQPQHFGDGTRLSIL.